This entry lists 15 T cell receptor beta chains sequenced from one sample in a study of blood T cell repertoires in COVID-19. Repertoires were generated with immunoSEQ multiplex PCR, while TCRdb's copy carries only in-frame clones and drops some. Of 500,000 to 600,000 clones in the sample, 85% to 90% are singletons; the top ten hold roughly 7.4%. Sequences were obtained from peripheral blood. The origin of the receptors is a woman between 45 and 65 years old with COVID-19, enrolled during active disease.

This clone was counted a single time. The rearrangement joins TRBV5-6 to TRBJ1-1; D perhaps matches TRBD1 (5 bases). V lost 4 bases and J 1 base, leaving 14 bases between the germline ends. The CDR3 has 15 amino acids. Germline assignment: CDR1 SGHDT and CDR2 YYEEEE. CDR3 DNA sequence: TGTGCCAGCAGCCCACAGCCAGGGCGGAACACTGAAGCTTTCTTT. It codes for CASSPQPGRNTEAFF.

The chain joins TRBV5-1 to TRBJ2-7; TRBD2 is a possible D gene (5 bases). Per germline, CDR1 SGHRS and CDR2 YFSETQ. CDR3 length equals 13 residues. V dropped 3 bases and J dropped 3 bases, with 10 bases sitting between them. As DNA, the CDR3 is TGCGCCAGCAGCTCCTTGGCGGGCTACGAGCAGTACTTC. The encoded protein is CASSSLAGYEQYF.

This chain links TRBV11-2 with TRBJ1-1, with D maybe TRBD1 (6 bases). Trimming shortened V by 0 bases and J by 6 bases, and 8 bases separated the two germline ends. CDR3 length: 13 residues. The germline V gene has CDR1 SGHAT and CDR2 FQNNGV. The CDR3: CASSLDTGSEAFF. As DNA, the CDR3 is TGTGCCAGCAGCTTAGATACAGGGTCTGAAGCTTTCTTT.

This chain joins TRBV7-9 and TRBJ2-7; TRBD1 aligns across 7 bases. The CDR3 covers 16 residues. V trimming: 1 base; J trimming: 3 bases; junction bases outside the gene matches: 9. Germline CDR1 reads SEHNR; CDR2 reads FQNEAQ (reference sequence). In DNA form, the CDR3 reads TGTGCCAGCAGCTTAGGGACGGGACAGCCATACTACGAGCAGTACTTC. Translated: CASSLGTGQPYYEQYF.

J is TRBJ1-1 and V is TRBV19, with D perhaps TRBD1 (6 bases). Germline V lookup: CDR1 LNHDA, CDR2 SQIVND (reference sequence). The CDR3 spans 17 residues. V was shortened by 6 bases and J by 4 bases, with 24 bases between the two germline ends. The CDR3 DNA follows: TGTGCCAGTAGGGGGGTTGGGGCAGGGGCCCTGGGCACTGAAGCTTTCTTT. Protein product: CASRGVGAGALGTEAFF.

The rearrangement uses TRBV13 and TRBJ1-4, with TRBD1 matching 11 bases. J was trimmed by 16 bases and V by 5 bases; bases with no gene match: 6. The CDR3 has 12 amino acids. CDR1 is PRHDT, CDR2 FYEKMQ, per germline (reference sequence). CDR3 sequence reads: CASSRGTGGPFF. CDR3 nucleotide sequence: TGTGCCAGCAGCCGGGGGACAGGGGGTCCGTTTTTT.

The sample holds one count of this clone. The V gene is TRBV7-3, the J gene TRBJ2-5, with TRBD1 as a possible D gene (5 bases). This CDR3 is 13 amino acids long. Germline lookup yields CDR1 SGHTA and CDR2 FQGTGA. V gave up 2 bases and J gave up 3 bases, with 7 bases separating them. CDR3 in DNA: TGTGCCAGCAGCTTATCCAGGGAAGAGACCCAGTACTTC. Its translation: CASSLSREETQYF.

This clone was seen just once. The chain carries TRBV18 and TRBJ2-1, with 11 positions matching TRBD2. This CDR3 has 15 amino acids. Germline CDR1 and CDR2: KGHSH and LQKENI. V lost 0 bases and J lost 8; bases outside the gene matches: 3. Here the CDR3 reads CASSPPSGGAYEQFF. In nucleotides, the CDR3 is TGTGCCAGCTCACCACCTAGCGGGGGGGCCTATGAGCAGTTCTTC.

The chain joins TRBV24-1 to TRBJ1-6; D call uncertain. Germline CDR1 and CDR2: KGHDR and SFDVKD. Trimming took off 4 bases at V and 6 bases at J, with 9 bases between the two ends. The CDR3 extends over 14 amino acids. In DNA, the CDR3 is TGTGCCACCAGTGAGGGCAGAACTAATTCACCCCTCCACTTT. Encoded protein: CATSEGRTNSPLHF.

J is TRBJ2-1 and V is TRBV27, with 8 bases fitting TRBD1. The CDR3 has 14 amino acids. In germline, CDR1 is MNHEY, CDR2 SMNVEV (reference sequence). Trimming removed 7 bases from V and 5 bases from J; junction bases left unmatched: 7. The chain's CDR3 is CASIKTGGNNEQFF. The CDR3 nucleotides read TGTGCCAGCATCAAAACAGGGGGGAACAATGAGCAGTTCTTC.

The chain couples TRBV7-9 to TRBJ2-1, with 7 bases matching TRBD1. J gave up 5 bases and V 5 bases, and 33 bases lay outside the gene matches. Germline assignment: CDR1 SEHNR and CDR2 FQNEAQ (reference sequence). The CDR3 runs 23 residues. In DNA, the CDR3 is TGTGCCAGCAGCAATCCCCCGGGGAGTCAACAGGGGTGGATACCGCCGGATGACAATGAGCAGTTCTTC. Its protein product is CASSNPPGSQQGWIPPDDNEQFF. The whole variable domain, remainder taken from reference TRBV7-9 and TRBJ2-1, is DTGVSQNPRHKITKRGQNVTFRCDPISEHNRLYWYRQTLGQGPEFLTYFQNEAQLEKSRLLSDRFSAERPKGSFSTLEIQRTEQGDSAMYLCASSNPPGSQQGWIPPDDNEQFFGPGTRLTVL.

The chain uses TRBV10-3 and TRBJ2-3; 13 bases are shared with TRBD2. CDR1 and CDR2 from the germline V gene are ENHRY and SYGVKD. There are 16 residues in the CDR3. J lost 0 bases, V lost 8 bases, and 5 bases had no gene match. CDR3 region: CAIGTSGASSTDTQYF. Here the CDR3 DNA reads TGTGCCATCGGGACTAGCGGGGCCTCTAGCACAGATACGCAGTATTTT.

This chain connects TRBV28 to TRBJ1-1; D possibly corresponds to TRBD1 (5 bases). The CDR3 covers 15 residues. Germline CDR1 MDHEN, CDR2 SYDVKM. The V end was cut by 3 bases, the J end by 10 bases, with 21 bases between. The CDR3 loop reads CASSFPNPGGVVAFF. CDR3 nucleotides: TGTGCCAGCAGTTTCCCCAACCCGGGGGGGGTGGTAGCTTTCTTT. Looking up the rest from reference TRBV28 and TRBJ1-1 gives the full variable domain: DVKVTQSSRYLVKRTGEKVFLECVQDMDHENMFWYRQDPGLGLRLIYFSYDVKMKEKGDIPEGYSVSREKKERFSLILESASTNQTSMYLCASSFPNPGGVVAFFGQGTRLTVV.

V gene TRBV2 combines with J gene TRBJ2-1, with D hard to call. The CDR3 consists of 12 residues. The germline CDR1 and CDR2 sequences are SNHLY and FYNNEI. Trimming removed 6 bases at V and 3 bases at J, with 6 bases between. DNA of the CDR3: TGTGCCAGCAGGCAGTTCTACAATGAGCAGTTCTTC. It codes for CASRQFYNEQFF.

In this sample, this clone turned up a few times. The CDR3 sequence is CASRPQDTTEAFF. Here the CDR3 DNA reads TGTGCCAGCAGGCCACAGGATACCACTGAAGCTTTCTTT. The rearrangement uses TRBV5-5 and TRBJ1-1; tentative D call: TRBD1 (5 bases). Germline-derived CDR1 and CDR2 are SGHKS and YYEKEE (reference sequence). The CDR3 consists of 13 residues. V dropped 5 bases and J dropped 4 bases, with 12 bases sitting between them.